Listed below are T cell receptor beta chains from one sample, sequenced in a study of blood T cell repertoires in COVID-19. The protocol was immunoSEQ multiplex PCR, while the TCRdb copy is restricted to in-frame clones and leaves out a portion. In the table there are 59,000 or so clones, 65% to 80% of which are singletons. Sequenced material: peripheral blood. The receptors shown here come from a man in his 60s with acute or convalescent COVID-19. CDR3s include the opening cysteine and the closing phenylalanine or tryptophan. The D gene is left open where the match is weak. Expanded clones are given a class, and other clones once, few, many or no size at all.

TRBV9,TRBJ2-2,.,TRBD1,TGTGCCAGCAACAGGGGTACGGGAAAGAACACCGGGGAGCTGTTTTTT,CASNRGTGKNTGELFF
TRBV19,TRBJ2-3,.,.,TGTGCCAGTAGTATGCAGGGCCCAGATACGCAGTATTTT,CASSMQGPDTQYF
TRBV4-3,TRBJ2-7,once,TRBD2,TGCGCCAGCAGCCAAGGCCCTAGCGGGAGCTACGAGCAGTACTTC,CASSQGPSGSYEQYF
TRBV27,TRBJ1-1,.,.,TGTGCCAGCAGGCCTTCAGGGGCCTTTGAAGCTTTCTTT,CASRPSGAFEAFF
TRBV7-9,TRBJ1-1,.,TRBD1,TGTGCCAGCAGCTTAGCCCTGGCAGGGGGGAACACTGAAGCTTTCTTT,CASSLALAGGNTEAFF
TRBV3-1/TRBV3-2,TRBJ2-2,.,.,TGTGCCAGCAGCCGCGACAGTTACGCGAACACCGGGGAGCTGTTTTTT,CASSRDSYANTGELFF
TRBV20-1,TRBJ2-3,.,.,TGCAGTGCTAGTGGAAGGACAGTAGTAGGTACGCAGTATTTT,CSASGRTVVGTQYF
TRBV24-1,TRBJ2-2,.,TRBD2,TGTGCCACCAGTGATAGGGGACTAGCGGGTTCGACCGGGGAGCTGTTTTTT,CATSDRGLAGSTGELFF
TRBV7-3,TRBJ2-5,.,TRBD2,TGTGCCAGCAGCTTGAGCGGGAGTGGGGGAGAGACCCAGTACTTC,CASSLSGSGGETQYF
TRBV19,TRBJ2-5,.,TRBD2,TGTGCCAGTAGTAGGATGTCAGCGGGAGAAGAGACCCAGTACTTC,CASSRMSAGEETQYF
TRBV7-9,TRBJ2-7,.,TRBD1,TGTGCCAGCAGCACCGGGACAGGGGGCTACAACGAGCAGTACTTC,CASSTGTGGYNEQYF
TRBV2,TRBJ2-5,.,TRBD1,TGTGCCAGCAGTGAAAGGGGGACAGGGCCCCAAGAGACCCAGTACTTC,CASSERGTGPQETQYF
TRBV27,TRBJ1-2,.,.,TGTGCCACCAGGAGTCCTTATGGCTACACCTTC,CATRSPYGYTF
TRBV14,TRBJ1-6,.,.,TGTGCCAGCAGCCACTACAGCAGAAATTCACCCCTCCACTTT,CASSHYSRNSPLHF
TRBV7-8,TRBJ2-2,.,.,TGTGCCAGCAGCCCGTACCCTAGTGGGACCGGGGAGCTGTTTTTT,CASSPYPSGTGELFF
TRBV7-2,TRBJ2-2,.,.,TGTGCCAGCCCAGGCACCTTGAACACCGGGGAGCTGTTTTTT,CASPGTLNTGELFF
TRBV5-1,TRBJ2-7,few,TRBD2,TGCGCCAGCAGCTCTAGCGGGGCTTGGGACGAGCAGTACTTC,CASSSSGAWDEQYF
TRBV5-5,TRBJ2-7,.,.,TGTGCCAGCAGCCAGGCTGCGGACAGTACGACCTACGAGCAGTACTTC,CASSQAADSTTYEQYF
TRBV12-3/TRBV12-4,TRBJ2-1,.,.,TGTGCCAGCAGTTTGGCGAAGACAGAGCAGTTCTTC,CASSLAKTEQFF
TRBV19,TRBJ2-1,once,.,TGTGCCAGTAGTCCCCTGGCGTTCGGGAATGAGCAGTTCTTC,CASSPLAFGNEQFF
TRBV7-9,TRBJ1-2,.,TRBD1,TGTGCCAGCAGCTCCCGGACAGGGAACTATGGCTACACCTTC,CASSSRTGNYGYTF
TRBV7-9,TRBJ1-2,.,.,TGTGCCAGCAGCCCAGGGCTGATCTATGGCTACACCTTC,CASSPGLIYGYTF
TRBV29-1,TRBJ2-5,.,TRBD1,TGCAGCGTTACAGGGGGGGAGACCCAGTACTTC,CSVTGGETQYF
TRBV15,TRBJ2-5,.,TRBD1,TGTGCCACCAGCAGACTTGGTCGGACAGGGGTAAGAGAGACCCAGTACTTC,CATSRLGRTGVRETQYF
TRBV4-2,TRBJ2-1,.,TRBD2,TGTGCCAGCAGCCAGGAAACCCCTTTAGCGGGAGAATACAATGAGCAGTTCTTC,CASSQETPLAGEYNEQFF
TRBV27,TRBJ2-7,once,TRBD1,TGTGCCAGCGGCAGTAGGACAGGGCTTTTGGCGCAGTACTTC,CASGSRTGLLAQYF
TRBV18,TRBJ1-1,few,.,TGTGCCAGCTCACCCGATTCGGGGGGACTGAACACTGAAGCTTTCTTT,CASSPDSGGLNTEAFF
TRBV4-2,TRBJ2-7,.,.,TGTGCCAGCAGCCAAGCATCGAGTAGCTACGAGCAGTACTTC,CASSQASSSYEQYF
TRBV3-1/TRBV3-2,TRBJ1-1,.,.,TGTGCCAGCAGCCAAGCAGGGTACACTGAAGCTTTCTTT,CASSQAGYTEAFF
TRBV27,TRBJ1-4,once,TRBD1,TGTGCCAGCAGTGCCTGGACAGGGCCTGGTGAAAAACTGTTTTTT,CASSAWTGPGEKLFF
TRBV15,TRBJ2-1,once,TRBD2,TGTGCCACCAGCACCTCACCCACTAGCGGGATAGTGTATGAGCAGTTCTTC,CATSTSPTSGIVYEQFF
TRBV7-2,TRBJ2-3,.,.,TGTGCCAGCAGCCACTACACAGATACGCAGTATTTT,CASSHYTDTQYF
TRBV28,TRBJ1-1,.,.,TGTGCCAGCAGTTCAGGGGTTAACACTGAAGCTTTCTTT,CASSSGVNTEAFF
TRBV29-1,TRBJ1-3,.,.,TGCAGCGTTGGTCAGGGACACTCTGGAAACACCATATATTTT,CSVGQGHSGNTIYF
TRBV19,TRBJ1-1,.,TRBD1,TGTGCCAGTAGTTCTCGACAGGGGAACACTGAAGCTTTCTTT,CASSSRQGNTEAFF
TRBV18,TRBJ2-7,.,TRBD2,TGTGCCAGCTCACCGGATTTAGCGGGAGTTGGGGAGCAGTACTTC,CASSPDLAGVGEQYF
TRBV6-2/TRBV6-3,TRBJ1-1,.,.,TGTGCCAGCAGTAGCACTGGGCTTACTGAAGCTTTCTTT,CASSSTGLTEAFF
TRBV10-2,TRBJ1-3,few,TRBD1,TGCGCCAGCAGCACCGGGACAGCTGGAAACACCATATATTTT,CASSTGTAGNTIYF
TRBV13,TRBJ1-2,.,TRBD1,TGTGCCAGCAGCCCCAGGACAGGGCGGGCTAACTATGGCTACACCTTC,CASSPRTGRANYGYTF
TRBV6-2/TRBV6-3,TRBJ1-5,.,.,TGTGCCAGCAGTTACATTACGGGGAATCAGCCCCAGCATTTT,CASSYITGNQPQHF
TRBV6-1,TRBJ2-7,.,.,TGTGCCAGCAGTGAGCACGGCAGGGGAGATCCCTACGAGCAGTACTTC,CASSEHGRGDPYEQYF
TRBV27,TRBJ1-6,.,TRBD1,TGTGCCAGCAGTCCGGACAGGGGTAATTCACCCCTCCACTTT,CASSPDRGNSPLHF
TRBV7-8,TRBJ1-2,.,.,TGTGCCAGCAGCTCCGAGGGATACTATGGCTACACCTTC,CASSSEGYYGYTF
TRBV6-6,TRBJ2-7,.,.,TGTGCCAGCAGTTATAGGACTGAGCGCTACGAGCAGTACTTC,CASSYRTERYEQYF
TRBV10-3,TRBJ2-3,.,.,TGTGCCATCAGTGAGTCCTCGGGCAGGGGCACAGATACGCAGTATTTT,CAISESSGRGTDTQYF
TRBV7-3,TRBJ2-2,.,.,TGTGCCAGCAGCTTAATGGAGACCGGGGAGCTGTTTTTT,CASSLMETGELFF
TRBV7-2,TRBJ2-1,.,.,TGTGCCACCCAGAGTAGGCTAGCAGGGGATGAGCAGTTCTTC,CATQSRLAGDEQFF
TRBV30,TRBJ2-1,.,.,TGTGCCTGGAGTGTACTGAGTTTTGAGCAGTTCTTC,CAWSVLSFEQFF
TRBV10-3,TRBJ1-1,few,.,TGTGCCATCCTACGGGATATGAACACTGAAGCTTTCTTT,CAILRDMNTEAFF
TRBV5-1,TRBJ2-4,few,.,TGCGCCAGCAGGGAGTTAGCCAAAAACATTCAGTACTTC,CASRELAKNIQYF
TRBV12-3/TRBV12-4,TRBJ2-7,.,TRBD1,TGTGCCTCGACAGGGGGATCCTACGAGCAGTACTTC,CASTGGSYEQYF
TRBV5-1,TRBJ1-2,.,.,TGCGCCAGCAGCTTTGAGGGTAGGAATGGCTACACCTTC,CASSFEGRNGYTF
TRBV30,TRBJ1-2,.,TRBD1,TGTGCCTGGAGTACCCCAGGGGGATACTATGGCTACACCTTC,CAWSTPGGYYGYTF
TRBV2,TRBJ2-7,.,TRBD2,TGTGCCAGCAGTGATTATCCGGGACTAGCCTACGAGCAGTACTTC,CASSDYPGLAYEQYF
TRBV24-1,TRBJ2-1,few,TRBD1,TGTGCCACCAGTGATTTGCAGGGGGCCTACAATGAGCAGTTCTTC,CATSDLQGAYNEQFF
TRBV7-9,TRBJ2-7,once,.,TGTGCCAGCAGCTCCCTCACAGGGTTATGGTACTTC,CASSSLTGLWYF
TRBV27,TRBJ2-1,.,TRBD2,TGTGCCAGCAGTTTTCTCGGGGGGGAGTCCTACAATGAGCAGTTCTTC,CASSFLGGESYNEQFF
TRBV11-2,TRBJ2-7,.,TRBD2,TGTGCCAGCAGCTTGGGAATGGGGCTCGGCGGGAGGAACGAGCAGTACTTC,CASSLGMGLGGRNEQYF
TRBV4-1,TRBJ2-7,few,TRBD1,TGCGCCAGCAGCCACTCCGACAGGGGGAGATACGAGCAGTACTTC,CASSHSDRGRYEQYF